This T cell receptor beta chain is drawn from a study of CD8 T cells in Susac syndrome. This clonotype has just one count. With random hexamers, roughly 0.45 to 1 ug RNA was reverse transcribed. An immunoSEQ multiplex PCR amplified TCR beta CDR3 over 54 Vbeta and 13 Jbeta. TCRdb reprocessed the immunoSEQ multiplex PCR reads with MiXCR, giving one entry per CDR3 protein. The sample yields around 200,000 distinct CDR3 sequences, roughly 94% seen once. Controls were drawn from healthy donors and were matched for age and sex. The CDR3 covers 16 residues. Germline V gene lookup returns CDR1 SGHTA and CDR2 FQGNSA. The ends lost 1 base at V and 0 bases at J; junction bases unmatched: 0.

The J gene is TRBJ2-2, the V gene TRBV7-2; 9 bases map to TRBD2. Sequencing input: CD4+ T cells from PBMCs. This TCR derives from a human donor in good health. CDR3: CASSLVAGANTGELFF. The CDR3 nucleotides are TGTGCCAGCAGCTTAGTAGCGGGGGCGAACACCGGGGAGCTGTTTTTT.